Listed below are T cell receptor beta chains from one sample, sequenced in a study of CXCR3-negative and CXCR3-positive naive CD8 T cells. TCRdb reanalyzed the 5' RACE reads and collapses them to one entry per CDR3 protein, without DNA. The repertoire table contains under 110,000 distinct CDR3 sequences. Sequenced material: naive CXCR3+ CD8+ T cells from blood. All receptors come from a human donor in good health. Some clones in this sample may be carry-over from other donors' samples. The CDR3 runs from the conserved cysteine through the conserved F or W.

V gene,J gene,CDR3 protein
TRBV20-1,TRBJ1-1,CSARDWDSGGAEAFF
TRBV14,TRBJ2-3,CASSQDPRTGFMTDTQYF
TRBV28,TRBJ2-1,CASSFGALVDNEQFF
TRBV19,TRBJ2-7,CASTLDGEQYF
TRBV27,TRBJ1-1,CASSLVGYTEAFF
TRBV11-2,TRBJ2-2,CASSRPVAGEDTGELFF
TRBV5-4,TRBJ2-2,CASSLDLAGGLGGELFF
TRBV12-3/TRBV12-4,TRBJ2-3,CASSLQGAKADTQYF
TRBV28,TRBJ1-3,CASSPYRRDSGNTIYF
TRBV4-3,TRBJ2-5,CASSQTSGGGETQYF
TRBV9,TRBJ2-1,CASSLWTSGRNEQFF
TRBV7-3,TRBJ2-1,CASSLRGWDEQFF
TRBV7-6,TRBJ2-1,CASSMRHHEQFF
TRBV15,TRBJ2-7,CATLGTPGAEQYF
TRBV3-1,TRBJ2-5,CASSGGASAPLEETQYF
TRBV27,TRBJ2-5,CASSFNGGAAQETQYF
TRBV18,TRBJ2-1,CASSPRDRAYNEQFF
TRBV6-6,TRBJ2-1,CATMPGTNNEQFF
TRBV24-1,TRBJ2-1,CATADRGFDEQFF
TRBV5-1,TRBJ1-1,CASRQGTNTEAFF
TRBV12-3/TRBV12-4,TRBJ2-1,CASSTGWNEQFF
TRBV7-3,TRBJ2-1,CASSFQLGLANNEQFF
TRBV15,TRBJ1-5,CATSSEQLQPQHF
TRBV4-3,TRBJ2-2,CASSQVGSNTGELFF
TRBV5-1,TRBJ2-7,CASSLDTAYEQYF
TRBV6-4,TRBJ2-1,CASSDLAGGNNEQFF
TRBV28,TRBJ2-5,CASSIGTGETQYF
TRBV19,TRBJ2-1,CASSIQREVHNEQFF
TRBV20-1,TRBJ2-7,CSARDGHAYEQYF
TRBV29-1,TRBJ2-1,CSVELAVVYNEQFF
TRBV20-1,TRBJ2-1,CSATGTRAYNEQFF
TRBV6-2/TRBV6-3,TRBJ2-3,CASSFQHTSTDTQYF
TRBV29-1,TRBJ2-1,CSVEEGGPGYNEQFF
TRBV30,TRBJ1-3,CAWSVPPGRISGNTIYF
TRBV29-1,TRBJ2-1,CSVSPSDGGAYNEQFF
TRBV29-1,TRBJ2-7,CSGRDISYEQYF
TRBV27,TRBJ2-1,CASSSLARIYNEQFF
TRBV7-9,TRBJ2-7,CASSMDSYEQYF
TRBV5-1,TRBJ2-7,CASSLSPYEQYF
TRBV14,TRBJ2-5,CASSQGLARETQYF
TRBV21-1,TRBJ2-7,CASSSTGGWEVEQYF
TRBV6-5,TRBJ2-1,CASSYSKLAGNNEQFF
TRBV6-2/TRBV6-3,TRBJ2-3,CASSYALTTDTQYF
TRBV27,TRBJ2-7,CASSLSFGVEQYF
TRBV4-3,TRBJ1-1,CASRLGLAVGTEAFF
TRBV30,TRBJ2-1,CAWSVEAGVLEQFF
TRBV6-5,TRBJ2-3,CASSSSGVPDTQYF
TRBV14,TRBJ2-1,CASRQGGSSYNEQFF
TRBV7-3,TRBJ1-1,CASSNQGAVTEAFF
TRBV6-5,TRBJ1-4,CASSPTIYAEKLFF
TRBV29-1,TRBJ2-7,CSVHQGSSYGQYF
TRBV19,TRBJ2-1,CASSGTTYNEQFF